Listed here are 2 T cell receptor beta chains from one sample, sequenced in a study of CD8+ T cells in alopecia areata (dated by TCRdb to the late 2010s). To prepare the library, the immunoSEQ multiplex PCR assay was applied. To provide template for TCR sequencing, every sample had RNA extracted and reverse transcribed into cDNA. TCRdb retrieved this table from immuneACCESS and kept in-frame rearrangements only. Not all clones are present; in checked studies, unresolved V genes account for under half, and no reason is known for the remainder. Present in this sample are about 190,000 clones, about three fifths of which were seen just once. The top ten constitute over 0.55% of the sample. The sample's time point, from its label and the paper: approximately 4 weeks on oral tofacitinib. This sample's treatment or condition label indicates: oral pan-JAK inhibitor, 5-10 mg twice daily. The input for sequencing was CD4+ T cells sorted from blood, taken at week 4, from a patient treated with tofacitinib. Receptors were obtained from a human donor with alopecia areata.

The rearrangement uses TRBV4-3 and TRBJ1-1; D is uncertain. Germline-derived CDR1 and CDR2 are LGHNA and YSLEER. The V and J ends lost 3 bases and 4 bases respectively, with 9 bases between them. The length of the CDR3 is 13 residues. The CDR3 sequence is CASSHPGATEAFF. The CDR3 DNA follows: TGCGCCAGCAGCCACCCTGGAGCCACTGAAGCTTTCTTT.

V is TRBV5-1 and J is TRBJ2-2; 9 nucleotides match TRBD2. CDR1 is SGHRS and CDR2 is YFSETQ in the germline V gene. V lost 3 bases to trimming and J lost 6 bases; unmatched junction nucleotides: 6. This CDR3 contains 15 residues. CDR3 region: CASSSGLAVAGELFF. As DNA, the CDR3 is TGCGCCAGCAGCTCGGGACTAGCAGTGGCCGGGGAGCTGTTTTTT.